This T cell receptor beta chain comes out of a study of T-cell reconstitution after alpha-beta-depleted transplantation in children. Library preparation (for TCRbeta) was performed with unique molecular identifiers. TCRdb used MiXCR to reprocess the PCR reads, holding one entry per CDR3 protein. Of 440,000 or so distinct CDR3 sequences in the sample, approximately 11% were seen once. The CDR3 contains 16 residues. Germline V gene sequence: CDR1 SGHRS, CDR2 YFSETQ. The V end lost 4 bases, the J end lost 8 bases, and 21 bases lay between the germline ends. The J gene is TRBJ1-4, the V gene TRBV5-1; a possible D gene is TRBD1 (6 bases). The receptor's source is a human donor who donated a stem cell graft to a child with acute myeloid leukemia. The material sequenced was PBMCs from the stem cell graft donor, taken from the stem cell graft. CDR3 DNA: TGCGCCAGCAGCAAAGAAGGTTGGGGGCGCGAGGAAAAACTGTTTTTT. Protein product: CASSKEGWGREEKLFF. Together with reference TRBV5-1 and TRBJ1-4, the CDR3 gives the full variable domain: KAGVTQTPRYLIKTRGQQVTLSCSPISGHRSVSWYQQTPGQGLQFLFEYFSETQRNKGNFPGRFSGRQFSNSRSEMNVSTLELGDSALYLCASSKEGWGREEKLFFGSGTQLSVL.